This T cell receptor beta chain was recorded in a study of T cells in Graves' hyperthyroidism and ophthalmopathy. Points from the study as a whole: A 13 V-J model separated ophthalmopathy from stable hyperthyroidism. Ophthalmopathy got predicted by the model a median roughly 6.1 months before its onset. Blood also contained most expanded thyroid clonotypes above 0.001.

Clinical symptoms, serum thyroxine, TRAb, thyroid ultrasound and orbital computed tomography informed diagnoses. With respect to this clonotype: Its antigen is undetermined.

Amplified TCR beta CDR3 regions came from RNA transcripts. The TCR CDR3 was amplified in a first-round RT-PCR using the HTBI primer set. A single record per CDR3 protein comes from TCRdb applying MiXCR to the multiplex PCR reads. The sample contains 500,000 to 800,000 distinct CDR3 sequences, about 45% of which appear only once. The receptor was derived from an adult man with Graves' disease, either hyperthyroidism or ophthalmopathy (not recorded which). The specimen was peripheral blood or thyroid tissue (not recorded which).

Here the CDR3 DNA reads TGCAGTGCTAGGGGGACTAGCGGGAGTGAGACCCAGTACTTC. Amino acid sequence: CSARGTSGSETQYF. The chain is built from TRBV20-1 and TRBJ2-5, with 14 bases lining up with TRBD2. Germline values: CDR1 DFQATT, CDR2 SNEGSKA (reference sequence). Trimming at V came to 3 bases and at J to 5 bases, leaving 2 bases not matched to a gene. The length of the CDR3 is 14 residues.